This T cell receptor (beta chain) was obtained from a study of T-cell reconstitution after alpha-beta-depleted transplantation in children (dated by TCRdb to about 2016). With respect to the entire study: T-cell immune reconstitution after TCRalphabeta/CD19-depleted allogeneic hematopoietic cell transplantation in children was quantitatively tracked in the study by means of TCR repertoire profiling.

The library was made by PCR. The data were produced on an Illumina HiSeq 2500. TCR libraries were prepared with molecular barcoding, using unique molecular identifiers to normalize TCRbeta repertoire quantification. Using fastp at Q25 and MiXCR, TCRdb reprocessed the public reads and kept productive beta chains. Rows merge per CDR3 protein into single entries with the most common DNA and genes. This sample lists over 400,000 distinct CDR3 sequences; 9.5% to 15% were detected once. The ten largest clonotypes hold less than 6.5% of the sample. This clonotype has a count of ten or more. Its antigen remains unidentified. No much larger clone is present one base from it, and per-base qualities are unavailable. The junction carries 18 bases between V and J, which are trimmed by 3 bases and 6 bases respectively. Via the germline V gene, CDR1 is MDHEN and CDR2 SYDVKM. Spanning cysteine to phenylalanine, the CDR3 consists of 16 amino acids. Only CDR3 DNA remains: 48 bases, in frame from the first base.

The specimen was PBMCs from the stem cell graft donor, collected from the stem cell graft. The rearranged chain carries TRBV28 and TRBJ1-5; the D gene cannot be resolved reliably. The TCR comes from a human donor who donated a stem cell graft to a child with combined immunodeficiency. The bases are TGTGCCAGCAGTTTTCTCGGGGAGGGTACGGGTCAGCCCCAGCATTTT. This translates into CASSFLGEGTGQPQHF. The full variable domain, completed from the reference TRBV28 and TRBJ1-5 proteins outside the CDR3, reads DVKVTQSSRYLVKRTGEKVFLECVQDMDHENMFWYRQDPGLGLRLIYFSYDVKMKEKGDIPEGYSVSREKKERFSLILESASTNQTSMYLCASSFLGEGTGQPQHFGDGTRLSIL.